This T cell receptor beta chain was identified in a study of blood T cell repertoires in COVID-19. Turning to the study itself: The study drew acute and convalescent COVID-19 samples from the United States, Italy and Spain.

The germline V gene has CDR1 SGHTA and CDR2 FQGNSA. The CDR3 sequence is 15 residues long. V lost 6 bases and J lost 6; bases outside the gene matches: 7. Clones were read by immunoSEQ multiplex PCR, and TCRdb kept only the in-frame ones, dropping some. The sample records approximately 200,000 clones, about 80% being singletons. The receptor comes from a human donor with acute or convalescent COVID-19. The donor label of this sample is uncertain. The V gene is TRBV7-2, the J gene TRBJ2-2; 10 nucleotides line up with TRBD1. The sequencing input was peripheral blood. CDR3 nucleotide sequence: TGTGCCAGCAGGCCCGGACAGGGGGAGGCCGGGGAGCTGTTTTTT. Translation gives CASRPGQGEAGELFF.